The T cell receptor beta chain under discussion was sequenced for a study of control samples from healthy donors and cancer patients. The germline gives CDR1 SNHLY, CDR2 FYNNEI. Deletions cut 2 bases from V and 7 bases from J, with 9 bases between. The CDR3 is made up of 13 amino acids. This clone showed up just once. Produced via immunoSEQ multiplex PCR; TCRdb's table is partial and in-frame only. The sample includes roughly 88,000 clones, approximately 95% of them seen just once. The TCR was taken from a man between 18 and 35 years old in good health. This sequence joins TRBV2 and TRBJ1-5, with D tentatively TRBD1 (5 bases). The sequenced sample was blood. CDR3 sequence reads: CASSELEGQPQHF. The DNA for the CDR3 is TGTGCCAGCAGTGAACTGGAGGGGCAGCCCCAGCATTTT.